Below are 19 T cell receptor beta chains sequenced from a single sample in a study of cytomegalovirus exposure and HLA in healthy donors. Researchers ran the PCR with 60 Vbeta and 13 Jbeta primers. TCRdb keeps only in-frame clones here, not all; method: immunoSEQ multiplex PCR. Of some 190,000 clones in the sample, around nine tenths are singletons; the top ten hold approximately 0.31%. Sample: PBMCs. The receptors originated from a woman in her 30s in good health and CMV-seronegative.

The chain is built from TRBV6-5 and TRBJ2-7; 11 nucleotides match TRBD1. This CDR3 contains 14 residues. The germline gives CDR1 MNHEY, CDR2 SVGAGI. Trimming took 4 bases from V and 7 from J; bases not matched to a gene: 6. The CDR3 sequence is CASSWTGGAEEQYF. The CDR3 coding sequence is TGTGCCAGCAGTTGGACAGGGGGCGCAGAGGAGCAGTACTTC.

In its sample, this clone was seen once. The V and J genes are TRBV13 and TRBJ2-3; TRBD2 aligns across 14 bases. J was trimmed by 0 bases and V by 5 bases; bases with no gene match: 10. Germline assignment: CDR1 PRHDT and CDR2 FYEKMQ (reference sequence). The CDR3 consists of 19 residues. The CDR3 DNA follows: TGTGCCAGCAGCCCCTCGACTAGCGGGGGGGTTTCTAGCACAGATACGCAGTATTTT. This codes for CASSPSTSGGVSSTDTQYF.

The chain employs TRBV7-8 and TRBJ2-1, with TRBD2 matching over 9 bases. The V gene end was trimmed by 3 bases and the J gene end by 2 bases; junction bases not matched to a gene: 5. CDR3 length: 16 residues. Germline V gene sequence: CDR1 SGHVS, CDR2 FQNEAQ. The CDR3 region has the DNA TGTGCCAGCAGCTTCCCACTAGCGGGCCCCTACAATGAGCAGTTCTTC. It codes for CASSFPLAGPYNEQFF.

The chain recombines TRBV5-1 with TRBJ1-2, with TRBD1 matching 12 bases. J was trimmed by 8 bases and V by 0 bases; bases with no gene match: 5. Germline V CDR1 and CDR2: SGHRS, YFSETQ. This CDR3 is built from 15 residues. The CDR3, as DNA: TGCGCCAGCAGCTTGGAGGGACAGGGGGCGTGGGGCTACACCTTC. Its translation is CASSLEGQGAWGYTF.

V and J are TRBV5-5 and TRBJ2-4; D might be TRBD2 (7 bases). Between the trimmed V and J ends, which lost 6 bases and 0 bases, there was a span of 13 bases. This CDR3 region has 15 residues. Germline CDR1 and CDR2: SGHKS and YYEKEE (reference sequence). CDR3 residues: CASTRGALAKNIQYF. In DNA, the CDR3 is TGTGCCAGCACCCGGGGGGCTTTAGCCAAAAACATTCAGTACTTC. Based on the CDR3 plus reference TRBV5-5 and TRBJ2-4, the full variable domain is DAGVTQSPTHLIKTRGQQVTLRCSPISGHKSVSWYQQVLGQGPQFIFQYYEKEERGRGNFPDRFSARQFPNYSSELNVNALLLGDSALYLCASTRGALAKNIQYFGAGTRLSVL.

The chain links TRBV10-1 to TRBJ2-2; D is unresolved. Germline lookup yields CDR1 WNHNN and CDR2 SYGVQD (reference sequence). The CDR3 loop spans 13 amino acids. With 3 bases removed from V and 2 bases from J, the gap between germline ends came to 4 bases. CDR3 sequence reads: CASSDSNTGELFF. The CDR3 DNA sequence: TGCGCCAGCAGTGACAGTAACACCGGGGAGCTGTTTTTT.

This chain links TRBV6-4 with TRBJ1-1; a weak D match, TRBD1 (5 bases). Looked up from germline, CDR1 is MRHNA and CDR2 is SNTAGT. Trimming pared 4 bases from V and 8 bases from J, leaving 14 bases between. This CDR3 spans 13 amino acids. CDR3 sequence: CASSAERGREAFF. The DNA of the CDR3 is TGTGCCAGCAGTGCCGAGCGGGGGAGGGAAGCTTTCTTT.

This clone was seen once. The chain links TRBV29-1 to TRBJ2-1; D is ambiguous. CDR1 and CDR2 from the germline V gene are SQVTM and ANQGSEA. With 4 bases removed from V and 0 bases from J, the gap between germline ends came to 7 bases. This CDR3 has 13 residues. CDR3 nucleotides: TGCAGCGTTGGTCAGTCCTCCTACAATGAGCAGTTCTTC. Protein: CSVGQSSYNEQFF.

J is TRBJ2-7 and V is TRBV5-1; D might be TRBD1 (5 bases). The CDR3 consists of 13 residues. Germline V gives CDR1 SGHRS, CDR2 YFSETQ. Trimming took 0 bases from V and 7 from J, leaving 11 bases between them. The chain's CDR3 is CASSLGAGREQYF. The CDR3 nucleotides are TGCGCCAGCAGCTTGGGGGCAGGGCGGGAGCAGTACTTC.

The chain joins TRBV12-5 to TRBJ2-5; TRBD1 agrees at 8 bases. The CDR3 runs to 15 residues. V was pared by 3 bases and J by 1 base, with 4 bases of the junction left unmatched. In germline, CDR1 is LGHNT, CDR2 FRNRAP. As DNA, the CDR3 is TGTGCTAGTGGTTTCCGGACAGGGTCCCAAGAGACCCAGTACTTC. Translation: CASGFRTGSQETQYF. Using reference TRBV12-5 and TRBJ2-5 for the parts outside the CDR3, the full variable domain is DARVTQTPRHKVTEMGQEVTMRCQPILGHNTVFWYRQTMMQGLELLAYFRNRAPLDDSGMPKDRFSAEMPDATLATLKIQPSEPRDSAVYFCASGFRTGSQETQYFGPGTRLLVL.

This clone turned up a few times. Here the CDR3 DNA reads TGCGCCAGCAGCCAGAGGGGGACAGGGGGCGCCCACAATGAGCAGTTCTTC. Translation gives CASSQRGTGGAHNEQFF. V and J are TRBV5-1 and TRBJ2-1; 12 nucleotides align to TRBD1. V was pared by 4 bases and J by 5 bases, with 10 bases of the junction left unmatched. In germline, CDR1 is SGHRS, CDR2 YFSETQ. This CDR3 region has 17 residues.

This clone was seen once. The chain uses TRBV18 and TRBJ2-7; 9 nucleotides match TRBD1. CDR3 length: 13 residues. J lost 6 bases, V lost 6 bases, and 6 bases had no gene match. Germline V gives CDR1 KGHSH, CDR2 LQKENI. The DNA of the CDR3 is TGTGCCAGCTCCCTGGGACAGGGAGCCGAGCAGTACTTC. Translating it yields CASSLGQGAEQYF.

This chain links TRBV28 with TRBJ2-7; 7 nucleotides agree with TRBD1. The junction had 15 bases not matched to a gene; V was cut back by 10 bases and J by 9 bases. From germline, CDR1 is MDHEN and CDR2 SYDVKM. The CDR3 has 13 residues. The CDR3 spells CATLSRDRWGQYF. DNA of the CDR3: TGTGCCACCCTCTCCCGGGACAGATGGGGGCAGTACTTC.

V and J are TRBV9 and TRBJ2-5; 10 bases line up with TRBD1. CDR3 length: 15 amino acids. The V and J ends lost 4 bases and 5 bases, in that order; junction bases with no gene match: 8. Germline V CDR1 and CDR2: SGDLS, YYNGEE. The chain's CDR3 is CASSLRTGGGETQYF. Here the CDR3 DNA reads TGTGCCAGCAGCCTCCGGACAGGGGGTGGGGAGACCCAGTACTTC. The whole variable domain, filled in from reference TRBV9 and TRBJ2-5, reads DSGVTQTPKHLITATGQRVTLRCSPRSGDLSVYWYQQSLDQGLQFLIQYYNGEERAKGNILERFSAQQFPDLHSELNLSSLELGDSALYFCASSLRTGGGETQYFGPGTRLLVL.

The CDR3 sequence is CASSKTRTMNTGELFF. The CDR3 DNA follows: TGTGCCAGCAGCAAAACAAGGACTATGAACACCGGGGAGCTGTTTTTT. The chain links TRBV6-6 to TRBJ2-2; perhaps TRBD2 as D (6 bases). The CDR3 runs to 16 residues. CDR1 is MNHNY and CDR2 is SVGAGI in the germline V gene (reference sequence). The V end lost 6 bases, the J end lost 1 base, and 15 bases lay between the germline ends.

The chain has TRBV28 and TRBJ1-2; TRBD1 matches 9 bases. Germline-derived CDR1 and CDR2 are MDHEN and SYDVKM. Trimming removed 6 bases from V and 3 bases from J; junction bases left unmatched: 5. This CDR3 has 14 residues. The CDR3 DNA is TGTGCCAGCAGCCCCGGGACAGGGTACTATGGCTACACCTTC. This translates into CASSPGTGYYGYTF.

The chain recombines TRBV2 with TRBJ2-1, with D perhaps TRBD1 (6 bases). CDR1 SNHLY and CDR2 FYNNEI come from the germline V gene. This CDR3 is built from 13 residues. V lost 8 bases, J lost 6 bases, and 14 bases lay in between. For the CDR3, the DNA is TGTGCCAGCGGGGACATCATACTCAATGAGCAGTTCTTC. Translation gives CASGDIILNEQFF.

The CDR3 region has the DNA TGTGCCAGCAGCCCAAATCCCAGCGGGAGCGCCTACGAGCAGTACTTC. This codes for CASSPNPSGSAYEQYF. This chain joins TRBV7-8 and TRBJ2-7, with 8 bases fitting TRBD2. In germline, CDR1 is SGHVS, CDR2 FQNEAQ. With V trimmed by 5 bases and J by 2 bases, 11 bases remained unmatched. The CDR3 loop spans 16 amino acids.

J is TRBJ1-1 and V is TRBV5-4; TRBD1 aligns across 9 bases. J gave up 4 bases and V 4 bases, and 8 bases lay outside the gene matches. This CDR3 region has 15 residues. Germline CDR1 is SGHNT and CDR2 is YYREEE (reference sequence). The chain's CDR3 is CASSTGTGRATEAFF. CDR3 nucleotides: TGTGCCAGCAGCACAGGGACAGGGCGCGCCACTGAAGCTTTCTTT.